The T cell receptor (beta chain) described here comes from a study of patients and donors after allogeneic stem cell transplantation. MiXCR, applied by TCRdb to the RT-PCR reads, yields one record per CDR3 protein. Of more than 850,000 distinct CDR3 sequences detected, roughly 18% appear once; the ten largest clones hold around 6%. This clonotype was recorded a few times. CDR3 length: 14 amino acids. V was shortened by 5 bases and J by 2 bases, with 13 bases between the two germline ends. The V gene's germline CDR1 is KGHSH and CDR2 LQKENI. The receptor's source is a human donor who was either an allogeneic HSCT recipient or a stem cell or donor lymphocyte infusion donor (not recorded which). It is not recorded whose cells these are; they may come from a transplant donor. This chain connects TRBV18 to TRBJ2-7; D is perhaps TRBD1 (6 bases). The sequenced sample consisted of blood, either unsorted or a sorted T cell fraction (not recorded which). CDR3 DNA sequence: TGTGCCAGCTCAAACTACAGGGATACCTACGAGCAGTACTTC. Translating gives CASSNYRDTYEQYF.